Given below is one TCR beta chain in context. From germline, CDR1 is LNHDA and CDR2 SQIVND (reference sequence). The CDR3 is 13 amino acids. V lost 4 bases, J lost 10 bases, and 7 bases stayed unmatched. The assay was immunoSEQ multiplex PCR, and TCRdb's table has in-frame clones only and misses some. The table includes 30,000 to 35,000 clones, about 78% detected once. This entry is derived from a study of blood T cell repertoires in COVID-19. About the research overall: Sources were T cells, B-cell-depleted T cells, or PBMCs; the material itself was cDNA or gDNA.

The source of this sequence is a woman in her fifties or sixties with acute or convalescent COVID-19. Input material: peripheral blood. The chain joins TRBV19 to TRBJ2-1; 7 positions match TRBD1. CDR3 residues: CASSSQGVGEQFF. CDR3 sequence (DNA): TGTGCCAGTAGTAGCCAGGGGGTAGGGGAGCAGTTCTTC.